Below, 24 T cell receptor beta chains from the same sample are listed, as sequenced in a study of lymphopenia after photon versus proton radiotherapy. Data came from immunoSEQ multiplex PCR; TCRdb stores just in-frame clones and leaves some out. The top ten hold under 0.9% of the sample, which has roughly 25,000 clones, around 90% seen once. The sequences come from peripheral blood, collected from a patient treated with photon-based radiotherapy. The receptor source for this set is a woman aged 50 to 65 with cholangiocarcinoma.

This sequence joins TRBV2 and TRBJ1-6; 8 bases fit TRBD1. Germline V lookup: CDR1 SNHLY, CDR2 FYNNEI. Trimming cost V 4 bases and J 4 bases; bases outside gene matches: 15. This CDR3 is built from 19 residues. The CDR3 bases are TGTGCCAGCAGTGGGCCCCCTTTGGACAGGGTAGAATATAATTCACCCCTCCACTTT. Protein: CASSGPPLDRVEYNSPLHF.

The DNA of the CDR3 is TGTGCCAGCAGCTTCCTGAACTCTGGAAACACCATATATTTT. As protein: CASSFLNSGNTIYF. The V and J genes are TRBV13 and TRBJ1-3; no firm D call. Deletions cut 3 bases from V and 0 bases from J, with 6 bases between. In germline, CDR1 is PRHDT, CDR2 FYEKMQ (reference sequence). The CDR3 contains 14 residues.

This chain links TRBV2 with TRBJ1-5, with 10 bases matching TRBD1. Germline V lookup: CDR1 SNHLY, CDR2 FYNNEI. The CDR3 is 16 amino acids. V dropped 8 bases and J dropped 6; count of bases not matched to a gene: 13. CDR3 coding DNA: TGTGCCAGCTCATGGATCAGACAGGGGGCAGGTCAGCCCCAGCATTTT. This sequence encodes CASSWIRQGAGQPQHF.

V and J are TRBV5-4 and TRBJ1-2, with TRBD1 as a possible D gene (6 bases). Trimming pared 4 bases from V and 1 base from J, leaving 17 bases between. This CDR3 is 16 amino acids long. Germline values: CDR1 SGHNT, CDR2 YYREEE (reference sequence). Here the CDR3 reads CASSGVRGGVNYGYTF. The CDR3 DNA reads TGTGCCAGCAGCGGGGTCAGGGGCGGTGTTAACTATGGCTACACCTTC.

V is TRBV6-6 and J is TRBJ2-2, with 7 bases that match TRBD1. This CDR3 has 15 amino acids. Germline V gene sequence: CDR1 MNHNY, CDR2 SVGAGI (reference sequence). The V and J ends lost 6 bases and 0 bases, in that order; junction bases with no gene match: 4. The CDR3 here is CASSPGTANTGELFF. The CDR3 DNA reads TGTGCCAGCAGCCCCGGGACAGCGAACACCGGGGAGCTGTTTTTT.

The CDR3 sequence is CASSQGVGQTIYGYTF. The CDR3 DNA follows: TGCGCCAGCAGCCAAGGGGTTGGACAGACGATCTATGGCTACACCTTC. The chain recombines TRBV4-1 with TRBJ1-2; D is perhaps TRBD1 (6 bases). The germline V and J ends were trimmed by 1 base and 4 bases, with 16 bases remaining between them. The CDR3 covers 16 residues. Germline V gene data show CDR1 as MGHRA and CDR2 as YSYEKL.

The J gene is TRBJ1-1, the V gene TRBV4-3; D is unclear. The CDR3 is 13 amino acids. Per the germline V gene, CDR1 is LGHNA and CDR2 is YSLEER. Trimming stripped 2 bases from V and 2 bases from J, with 6 bases between. Here the CDR3 DNA reads TGCGCCAGCAGCCAAAGGGCCAACACTGAAGCTTTCTTT. Translated: CASSQRANTEAFF.

The sample holds a few counts of this clone. This chain connects TRBV18 to TRBJ2-5; D unresolved. CDR1 is KGHSH and CDR2 is LQKENI in the germline V gene. Trimming cost V 0 bases and J 0 bases, with 8 bases left between them. CDR3 size: 15 residues. The CDR3 sequence is CASSPPRKYQETQYF. For the CDR3, the DNA is TGTGCCAGCTCACCACCAAGAAAGTACCAAGAGACCCAGTACTTC.

The rearrangement links TRBV5-6 to TRBJ2-7, with D unresolved. This CDR3 has 11 residues. Germline V gene lookup returns CDR1 SGHDT and CDR2 YYEEEE. V shed 4 bases and J shed 0 bases, with 2 bases lying between them. DNA for the CDR3: TGTGCCAGCAGCAGCTCCTACGAGCAGTACTTC. Protein: CASSSSYEQYF.

This sequence joins TRBV7-9 and TRBJ2-7, with D possibly TRBD1 on 6 matching bases. The CDR3 loop spans 15 amino acids. Germline lookup yields CDR1 SEHNR and CDR2 FQNEAQ (reference sequence). V shed 1 base and J shed 0 bases, with 10 bases lying between them. CDR3 in amino acids: CASSLGDTTSYEQYF. The CDR3 coding sequence is TGTGCCAGCAGCTTAGGGGACACGACCTCCTACGAGCAGTACTTC.

The CDR3 loop reads CASSPGEDTEAFF. The CDR3, as DNA: TGTGCCAGCTCACCAGGGGAGGACACTGAAGCTTTCTTT. The V gene is TRBV18, the J gene TRBJ1-1, with unresolved D. Deletions cut 2 bases from V and 3 bases from J, with 7 bases between. CDR3 length: 13 residues. The germline CDR1 and CDR2 sequences are KGHSH and LQKENI.

The rearrangement links TRBV10-2 to TRBJ1-5; D possibly corresponds to TRBD1 (5 bases). Germline CDR1 WSHSY, CDR2 SAAADI. The CDR3 consists of 13 residues. V lost 10 bases, J lost 3 bases, and 13 bases lay in between. The CDR3 bases are TGCGCCACCAGGGAGGGGTACAATCAGCCCCAGCATTTT. Protein: CATREGYNQPQHF.

This chain links TRBV2 with TRBJ1-2; possible D gene TRBD1, 5 bases. Germline CDR1 and CDR2: SNHLY and FYNNEI. V was pared by 4 bases and J by 4 bases, with 16 bases between. This CDR3 has 15 residues. Here the CDR3 reads CASSGIRRDGYGYTF. The CDR3 DNA sequence: TGTGCCAGCAGTGGGATCCGGCGGGACGGCTATGGCTACACCTTC.

The chain carries TRBV4-3 and TRBJ2-2; 8 bases match TRBD2. There are 15 residues in the CDR3. Losses at the gene ends were 0 bases for V and 6 bases for J; bases not matched to a gene: 3. Looked up from germline, CDR1 is LGHNA and CDR2 is YSLEER. CDR3 residues: CASSQERAGAGELFF. The DNA of the CDR3 is TGCGCCAGCAGCCAAGAGAGAGCGGGGGCCGGGGAGCTGTTTTTT.

V usage is TRBV6-1 and J usage is TRBJ2-7, with D possibly being TRBD2 (5 bases). CDR1 MNHNS and CDR2 SASEGT come from the germline V gene. V dropped 6 bases and J dropped 2 bases, with 17 bases sitting between them. The CDR3 sequence is 15 residues long. The DNA for the CDR3 is TGTGCCAGCAGCCAAGAGGCACAGACTACCTACGAGCAGTACTTC. It codes for CASSQEAQTTYEQYF.

The V gene is TRBV4-3, the J gene TRBJ1-5; D unresolved. This CDR3 has 17 residues. Between the trimmed V and J ends, which lost 0 bases and 4 bases, there was a span of 16 bases. Germline V gene lookup returns CDR1 LGHNA and CDR2 YSLEER. CDR3: CASSQEILGRPNQPQHF. The CDR3 bases are TGCGCCAGCAGCCAAGAAATTTTAGGGAGGCCAAATCAGCCCCAGCATTTT.

This chain connects TRBV3-2 to TRBJ2-1. TRBV3-2 is deemed a pseudogene. This CDR3 is built from 9 residues. The CDR3 coding sequence is TGTGCCAGCAGCGAAGGGCAGTTCTTC. This sequence encodes CASSEGQFF.

The chain couples TRBV5-8 to TRBJ2-1, with D hard to call. The CDR3 consists of 15 residues. Trimming removed 4 bases at V and 4 bases at J, with 15 bases between. Germline V CDR1 and CDR2: SGHTS, YDEGEE. CDR3 nucleotides: TGTGCCAGCAGCCTACGTGGGAATTCGTACAATGAGCAGTTCTTC. Translation gives CASSLRGNSYNEQFF.

The chain employs TRBV19 and TRBJ2-1; 10 nucleotides align to TRBD2. With 4 bases clipped from V and 3 bases from J, the junction kept 6 bases outside the gene matches. The CDR3 covers 16 residues. The germline V gene encodes CDR1 LNHDA and CDR2 SQIVND (reference sequence). In DNA, the CDR3 is TGTGCCAGTAGTACCGATAGCGGGGGGATCTACAATGAGCAGTTCTTC. Protein product: CASSTDSGGIYNEQFF.

DNA of the CDR3: TGTGCCAGCAGTTTACAGACGCCCGAGGGCCCGTATGGCTACACCTTC. Protein: CASSLQTPEGPYGYTF. The chain combines TRBV27 with TRBJ1-2; no definite D call. CDR1 is MNHEY, CDR2 SMNVEV, per germline (reference sequence). The V and J ends lost 2 bases and 5 bases respectively, with 18 bases between them. CDR3 length: 16 amino acids.

In DNA, the CDR3 is TGTGCCACCAACTACCGGGACAGGGGTTTCTTT. This encodes CATNYRDRGFF. V gene TRBV28 combines with J gene TRBJ1-1; 10 bases are a match to TRBD1. Germline trimming cut 10 bases from V and 13 bases from J; bases unmatched to any gene: 9. Germline V gene lookup returns CDR1 MDHEN and CDR2 SYDVKM. The CDR3 spans 11 residues.

The J gene is TRBJ1-2, the V gene TRBV7-2, with unresolved D. The CDR3 sequence is 14 residues long. Trimming cost V 1 base and J 5 bases, with 11 bases left between them. Germline CDR1 reads SGHTA; CDR2 reads FQGNSA. The CDR3 DNA sequence: TGTGCCAGCAGCTTAGACCCTCTTAGGTATGGCTACACCTTC. Amino acids: CASSLDPLRYGYTF.

There are a few counts of this clone. This chain uses TRBV18 with TRBJ2-7, with D unclear. The V end was cut by 6 bases, the J end by 0 bases, with 9 bases between. From germline, CDR1 is KGHSH and CDR2 LQKENI. This CDR3 contains 13 residues. The CDR3 region has the DNA TGTGCCAGCTCGCTCTCTAGCTCCTACGAGCAGTACTTC. It yields the protein CASSLSSSYEQYF.

V gene TRBV14 combines with J gene TRBJ1-1; D is unclear. Trimming pared 4 bases from V and 7 bases from J, leaving 19 bases between. Germline loops: CDR1 SGHDN, CDR2 FVKESK. The CDR3 spans 15 residues. The CDR3 coding sequence is TGTGCCAGCAGCCGCGGAACTAGTCGAAGGGTTGAAGCTTTCTTT. It translates to CASSRGTSRRVEAFF.